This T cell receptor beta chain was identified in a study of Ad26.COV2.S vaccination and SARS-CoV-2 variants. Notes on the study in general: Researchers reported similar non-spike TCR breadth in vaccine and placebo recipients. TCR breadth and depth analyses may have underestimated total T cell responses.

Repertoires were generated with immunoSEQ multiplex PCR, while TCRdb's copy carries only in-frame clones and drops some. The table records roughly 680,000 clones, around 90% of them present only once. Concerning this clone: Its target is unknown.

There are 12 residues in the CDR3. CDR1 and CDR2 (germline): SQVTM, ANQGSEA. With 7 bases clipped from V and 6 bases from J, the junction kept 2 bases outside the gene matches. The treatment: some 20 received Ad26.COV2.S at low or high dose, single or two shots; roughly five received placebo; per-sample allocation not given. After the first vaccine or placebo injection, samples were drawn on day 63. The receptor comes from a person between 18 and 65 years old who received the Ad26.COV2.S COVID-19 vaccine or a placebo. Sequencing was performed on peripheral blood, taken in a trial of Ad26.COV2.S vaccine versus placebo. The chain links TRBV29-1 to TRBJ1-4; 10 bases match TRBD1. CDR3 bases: TGCAGCGGGGACAGGGGTCATGAAAAACTGTTTTTT. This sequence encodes CSGDRGHEKLFF.